One sample yielded the 30 T cell receptor beta chains listed below, sequenced in a study of cytomegalovirus exposure and HLA in healthy donors. The PCR had 60 Vbeta and 13 Jbeta primers. The repertoire was sequenced with immunoSEQ multiplex PCR; TCRdb's copy has only in-frame clones and lacks some. The sample includes approximately 140,000 clones, around three quarters of them seen just once. Input material: PBMCs. The source is a man aged 35 to 55 in good health and CMV-seropositive.

The chain has TRBV4-1 and TRBJ2-3; 12 nucleotides agree with TRBD1. The CDR3 totals 16 residues. Unmatched junction bases numbered 3, after V lost 1 base and J lost 4 bases. Looked up from germline, CDR1 is MGHRA and CDR2 is YSYEKL. The CDR3 is CASSQAGQGASDTQYF. The CDR3 nucleotides are TGCGCCAGCAGCCAAGCGGGACAGGGGGCTTCAGATACGCAGTATTTT.

J is TRBJ2-5 and V is TRBV7-9; D possibly corresponds to TRBD2 (6 bases). Looked up from germline, CDR1 is SEHNR and CDR2 is FQNEAQ (reference sequence). V lost 1 base and J lost 5, with 23 bases in between. This CDR3 region has 18 residues. CDR3 in amino acids: CASSLGPGGAMLWETQYF. In DNA, the CDR3 is TGTGCCAGCAGCTTAGGCCCCGGAGGGGCCATGCTCTGGGAGACCCAGTACTTC.

The chain combines TRBV30 with TRBJ2-1, with D perhaps TRBD2 (6 bases). Germline V gives CDR1 GTSNPN, CDR2 SVGIG (reference sequence). V was shortened by 4 bases and J by 0 bases, with 13 bases between the two germline ends. The CDR3 runs to 15 residues. CDR3 nucleotide sequence: TGTGCCTGGACGCAAGGGACTGCCTCCTACAATGAGCAGTTCTTC. Protein sequence: CAWTQGTASYNEQFF.

The gene calls are TRBV5-1 and TRBJ1-2; the match to TRBD1 covers 9 bases. Trimming cost V 0 bases and J 9 bases; bases outside gene matches: 9. Germline assignment: CDR1 SGHRS and CDR2 YFSETQ. This CDR3 has 15 residues. CDR3 nucleotides: TGCGCCAGCAGCTTGGCTGCCGGGACAGGGAATCGCTACACCTTC. Translation: CASSLAAGTGNRYTF.

Points on this clone: The junction and the germline gene differ at one end; a read error may be behind it. The CDR3 loop is CAGSLSGQPQHF. The CDR3 region has the DNA TGTGCCGGCAGTTTATCCGGGCAGCCCCAGCATTTT. This chain links TRBV28 with TRBJ1-5; unclear D gene. The length of the CDR3 is 12 residues. Germline V CDR1 and CDR2: MDHEN, SYDVKM.

The V and J genes are TRBV2 and TRBJ2-2; 8 nucleotides line up with TRBD1. The end of the DNA is better explained by TRBJ1-3, so the J call may be wrong. The CDR3 sequence is 14 residues long. From germline, CDR1 is SNHLY and CDR2 FYNNEI. CDR3 bases: TGTGCCAGCAGTGACGGGACAGGAGGAAACACCATATATTTT. This encodes CASSDGTGGNTIYF.

The chain is built from TRBV29-1 and TRBJ1-1; no definite D call. Germline V lookup: CDR1 SQVTM, CDR2 ANQGSEA. CDR3 size: 12 residues. Trimming left V 6 bases short and J 2 bases short, with 10 bases between. CDR3 sequence reads: CSVVGDNTEAFF. The DNA for the CDR3 is TGCAGCGTCGTCGGGGATAACACTGAAGCTTTCTTT.

The chain employs TRBV7-6 and TRBJ2-2, with a tentative D call TRBD1 (5 bases). CDR3 length: 15 amino acids. The V gene's germline CDR1 is SGHVS and CDR2 FNYEAQ. Trimming left V 5 bases short and J 2 bases short, with 12 bases between. This CDR3 reads CASSPVDTNTGELFF. CDR3 in DNA: TGTGCCAGCAGCCCAGTGGACACCAACACCGGGGAGCTGTTTTTT. Looking up the rest from reference TRBV7-6 and TRBJ2-2 gives the full variable domain: GAGVSQSPRYKVTKRGQDVALRCDPISGHVSLYWYRQALGQGPEFLTYFNYEAQQDKSGLPNDRFSAERPEGSISTLTIQRTEQRDSAMYRCASSPVDTNTGELFFGEGSRLTVL.

The rearrangement links TRBV4-2 to TRBJ1-4, with 10 bases aligning to TRBD1. CDR1 and CDR2 (germline): LGHNA, YNFKEQ. The V gene end was trimmed by 1 base and the J gene end by 2 bases; junction bases not matched to a gene: 4. The CDR3 contains 17 residues. The CDR3 coding sequence is TGTGCCAGCAGCCAAGGACAGGGGGCGAGGACTAATGAAAAACTGTTTTTT. Translated: CASSQGQGARTNEKLFF.

The rearrangement joins TRBV28 to TRBJ2-7, with TRBD1 matching over 7 bases. The germline gives CDR1 MDHEN, CDR2 SYDVKM. This CDR3 has 14 residues. Trimming took 6 bases from V and 2 from J; bases not matched to a gene: 7. The CDR3 nucleotides are TGTGCCAGCAGCGACAGGGTAAAAACCTACGAGCAGTACTTC. As protein: CASSDRVKTYEQYF. Full variable domain (outside the CDR3, taken from reference TRBV28 and TRBJ2-7): DVKVTQSSRYLVKRTGEKVFLECVQDMDHENMFWYRQDPGLGLRLIYFSYDVKMKEKGDIPEGYSVSREKKERFSLILESASTNQTSMYLCASSDRVKTYEQYFGPGTRLTVT.

Here the CDR3 reads CASSPDRGRLSGYTF. The CDR3 DNA follows: TGTGCCAGCTCCCCAGACAGGGGGCGATTGAGTGGCTACACCTTC. The gene calls are TRBV18 and TRBJ1-2; 10 bases match TRBD1. V shed 6 bases and J 7 bases; nucleotides not matched to a gene: 11. In germline, CDR1 is KGHSH, CDR2 LQKENI. This CDR3 is 15 amino acids long.

The table lists this clone with a count of one. The rearrangement links TRBV5-1 to TRBJ1-1; TRBD1 is a possible D gene (5 bases). In germline, CDR1 is SGHRS, CDR2 YFSETQ. The CDR3 consists of 15 residues. Trimming cost V 0 bases and J 4 bases, with 13 bases left between them. Here the CDR3 reads CASSLVGGLSTEAFF. The DNA of the CDR3 is TGCGCCAGCAGCTTGGTCGGGGGTTTAAGCACTGAAGCTTTCTTT. The entire variable domain, with the rest obtained from reference TRBV5-1 and TRBJ1-1, is as follows: KAGVTQTPRYLIKTRGQQVTLSCSPISGHRSVSWYQQTPGQGLQFLFEYFSETQRNKGNFPGRFSGRQFSNSRSEMNVSTLELGDSALYLCASSLVGGLSTEAFFGQGTRLTVV.

This clone was found a few times. V and J are TRBV5-8 and TRBJ1-2, with D possibly matching TRBD1 (5 bases). Germline V gene data show CDR1 as SGHTS and CDR2 as YDEGEE. CDR3 length: 13 amino acids. Trimming took 0 bases from V and 4 from J, leaving 7 bases between them. In DNA, the CDR3 is TGTGCCAGCAGCTTGGGCAGGGCCTATGGCTACACCTTC. Its protein is CASSLGRAYGYTF.

The genes are TRBV28 and TRBJ1-1; the D is unclear. This CDR3 has 14 amino acids. Germline assignment: CDR1 MDHEN and CDR2 SYDVKM. Trimming took 6 bases from V and 1 from J, leaving 12 bases between them. The CDR3 region is CASSPLRSNTEAFF. In DNA, the CDR3 is TGTGCCAGCAGCCCTTTACGGTCGAACACTGAAGCTTTCTTT.

This clone was detected only a few times. The J gene is TRBJ2-7, the V gene TRBV27, with D perhaps TRBD1 (5 bases). Germline CDR1 and CDR2: MNHEY and SMNVEV (reference sequence). There are 13 residues in the CDR3. V was clipped by 3 bases and J by 3 bases, with 9 bases between them. The CDR3 coding sequence is TGTGCCAGCAGTTTGGGGCGGATCTACGAGCAGTACTTC. It yields the protein CASSLGRIYEQYF.

The rearrangement links TRBV6-1 to TRBJ1-1; 10 bases align to TRBD1. The CDR3 has 15 residues. Germline lookup yields CDR1 MNHNS and CDR2 SASEGT. V gave up 3 bases and J gave up 0 bases; unmatched junction bases: 1. In DNA, the CDR3 is TGTGCCAGCAGTGATGGGACAGGGGTGAACACTGAAGCTTTCTTT. The encoded protein is CASSDGTGVNTEAFF.

This chain links TRBV5-4 with TRBJ2-3, with D maybe TRBD2 (6 bases). V lost 0 bases to trimming and J lost 2 bases, with 10 bases between them. This CDR3 has 15 amino acids. Germline V gene lookup returns CDR1 SGHNT and CDR2 YYREEE (reference sequence). As DNA, the CDR3 is TGTGCCAGCAGCTTGGTAGCGGAAAACACAGATACGCAGTATTTT. It encodes CASSLVAENTDTQYF.

The genes are TRBV4-2 and TRBJ2-7; 10 nucleotides line up with TRBD1. Germline-derived CDR1 and CDR2 are LGHNA and YNFKEQ. J gave up 5 bases and V 5 bases, and 6 bases lay outside the gene matches. The CDR3 extends over 14 amino acids. As DNA, the CDR3 is TGTGCCAGCAGCTCGGGGGACAGGGGTGACGAGCAGTACTTC. Translating it yields CASSSGDRGDEQYF.

The chain couples TRBV6-4 to TRBJ2-1; 14 bases map to TRBD2. V lost 0 bases and J lost 9; bases outside the gene matches: 1. The CDR3 runs 15 residues. Germline V gives CDR1 MRHNA, CDR2 SNTAGT. As DNA, the CDR3 is TGTGCCAGCAGTGACTCGACTAGCGGGGGGGCTGAGCAGTTCTTC. Encoded protein: CASSDSTSGGAEQFF.

This chain links TRBV5-4 with TRBJ2-2; D is ambiguous. The V end lost 4 bases, the J end lost 6 bases, and 7 bases lay between the germline ends. Germline-derived CDR1 and CDR2 are SGHNT and YYREEE (reference sequence). The CDR3 totals 12 residues. CDR3: CASSPSSGELFF. The CDR3 DNA reads as TGTGCCAGCAGCCCCTCTTCCGGGGAGCTGTTTTTT.

This clone was seen a single time. V usage is TRBV27 and J usage is TRBJ2-7; 9 bases align to TRBD2. Germline V gene lookup returns CDR1 MNHEY and CDR2 SMNVEV (reference sequence). The CDR3 extends over 18 amino acids. V lost 3 bases and J lost 3; bases outside the gene matches: 15. CDR3 sequence: CASSLVGLASGKGYEQYF. CDR3 sequence (DNA): TGTGCCAGCAGTTTGGTTGGTTTGGCTAGCGGGAAAGGCTACGAGCAGTACTTC.

This clone is judged large. This chain uses TRBV7-9 with TRBJ1-6; D gene unclear. The CDR3 spans 17 residues. CDR1 is SEHNR and CDR2 is FQNEAQ in the germline V gene (reference sequence). V lost 4 bases, J lost 10 bases, and 23 bases lay in between. The DNA of the CDR3 is TGTGCCAGCAGCTCCCACGATTTTGAGGGCGTTTTATCACCCCTCCACTTT. This translates into CASSSHDFEGVLSPLHF.

This clone was seen only once. V gene TRBV19 combines with J gene TRBJ2-2, with 12 bases identical to TRBD2. Germline V gives CDR1 LNHDA, CDR2 SQIVND (reference sequence). V trimming: 3 bases; J trimming: 6 bases; junction bases outside the gene matches: 8. The CDR3 spans 17 residues. CDR3 sequence (DNA): TGTGCCAGTAGTATTGGGAGACTAGCGGGGGCCGCCGGGGAGCTGTTTTTT. Encoded protein: CASSIGRLAGAAGELFF.

The chain links TRBV5-1 to TRBJ2-3; 12 nucleotides line up with TRBD2. V shed 0 bases, J shed 0 bases, and the junction held 5 bases outside the gene matches. Germline V gives CDR1 SGHRS, CDR2 YFSETQ. This CDR3 is 18 amino acids long. In DNA form, the CDR3 reads TGCGCCAGCAGCTTGGCGCTAGCGGGAGGGCCTAGCACAGATACGCAGTATTTT. It codes for CASSLALAGGPSTDTQYF. Variable domain in full (rest from reference TRBV5-1 and TRBJ2-3): KAGVTQTPRYLIKTRGQQVTLSCSPISGHRSVSWYQQTPGQGLQFLFEYFSETQRNKGNFPGRFSGRQFSNSRSEMNVSTLELGDSALYLCASSLALAGGPSTDTQYFGPGTRLTVL.

The J gene is TRBJ2-1, the V gene TRBV4-1; 9 bases map to TRBD2. The trim removed 4 bases at V and 0 bases at J, leaving 4 bases unmatched. This CDR3 is 16 amino acids long. Per germline, CDR1 MGHRA and CDR2 YSYEKL. The CDR3 region is CASSLLSGGSYNEQFF. CDR3 coding DNA: TGCGCCAGCAGCCTCCTTAGCGGGGGCTCCTACAATGAGCAGTTCTTC.

This sequence joins TRBV29-1 and TRBJ1-4, with D perhaps matching TRBD1 (5 bases). This CDR3 spans 13 amino acids. The germline V gene has CDR1 SQVTM and CDR2 ANQGSEA. V shed 3 bases and J shed 10 bases, with 15 bases lying between them. The DNA for the CDR3 is TGCAGCGTTGACTTCCAGGGTGGTGGAAAACTGTTTTTT. This gives the protein CSVDFQGGGKLFF.

The chain recombines TRBV18 with TRBJ2-1, with TRBD1 identical over 10 bases. The V gene end was trimmed by 2 bases and the J gene end by 6 bases; junction bases not matched to a gene: 4. Germline V gene data show CDR1 as KGHSH and CDR2 as LQKENI. The CDR3 runs 15 residues. The DNA for the CDR3 is TGTGCCAGCTCACCATTCGGGACAGGGGCCAATGAGCAGTTCTTC. It specifies CASSPFGTGANEQFF.

This chain links TRBV7-9 with TRBJ1-1; 7 bases are a match to TRBD1. The germline V gene has CDR1 SEHNR and CDR2 FQNEAQ (reference sequence). With 5 bases clipped from V and 11 bases from J, the junction kept 17 bases outside the gene matches. The CDR3 contains 15 residues. This chain's CDR3 is CASSLRPDRAGGAFF. The CDR3 DNA reads as TGTGCCAGCAGCCTCCGACCCGACAGGGCCGGGGGCGCTTTCTTT.

The V and J genes are TRBV4-1 and TRBJ2-3, with 7 nucleotides matching TRBD2. The CDR3 is made up of 15 amino acids. J lost 3 bases, V lost 4 bases, and 7 bases had no gene match. CDR1 and CDR2 (germline): MGHRA, YSYEKL. CDR3 in amino acids: CASSRAGGSTDTQYF. For the CDR3, the DNA is TGCGCCAGCAGCCGCGCGGGCGGGAGTACAGATACGCAGTATTTT.

The V gene is TRBV6-5, the J gene TRBJ2-3; D is unresolved. The CDR3 loop spans 11 amino acids. Germline V gives CDR1 MNHEY, CDR2 SVGAGI. Trimming took off 2 bases at V and 6 bases at J, with 3 bases between the two ends. The CDR3 loop reads CASSYADTQYF. Here the CDR3 DNA reads TGTGCCAGCAGTTACGCGGATACGCAGTATTTT.